This TCR beta chain was sequenced in a study of cytotoxic CD8 clonotypes in ibrutinib-treated CLL. Study details: Included were approximately 10 relapsed/refractory and approximately 15 treatment-naive patients, of whom approximately 18 were IGHV unmutated.

Deletions cut 8 bases from V and 4 bases from J, with 18 bases between. The CDR3 is made up of 14 amino acids. Germline V lookup: CDR1 MDHEN, CDR2 SYDVKM. General study results and limits: Contraction or stability on treatment was seen for public clonotypes, which were uncommon. T-cell clonality at baseline went above that of age-matched healthy donors and rose and fell with circulating CD8+ T-cell counts. Increased clonality at ibrutinib response gave way to a return toward baseline at progression.

The protocol was immunoSEQ multiplex PCR, while the TCRdb copy is restricted to in-frame clones and leaves out a portion. Of about 300,000 clones in the sample, 65% to 85% are singletons; the top ten hold 5.6%. This clone was found once. Its cognate antigen is unknown. Sequenced here: PBMCs, sampled at disease progression, from a patient treated with ibrutinib. J is TRBJ2-7 and V is TRBV28; D unclear. The TCR comes from a human donor with chronic lymphocytic leukemia. The CDR3 nucleotides read TGTGCCAGCGCCCTTGGAAGAAAGAGGTACGAGCAGTACTTC. Protein: CASALGRKRYEQYF.